This T cell receptor beta chain was identified during a study of blood T cell repertoires in COVID-19. Study background: The United States, Italy and Spain were the sources of the acute and convalescent COVID-19 samples.

CDR3 length: 15 residues. CDR1 is LGHDT and CDR2 is YNNKEL in the germline V gene (reference sequence). Trimming at V came to 4 bases and at J to 0 bases, leaving 3 bases not matched to a gene. This clone was observed a single time. Generated by immunoSEQ multiplex PCR, the TCRdb table keeps only in-frame clones and is missing some. Of under 200,000 clones in the sample, roughly 89% were seen once. The clonotype comes from a man aged 18 to 29 with active or convalescent COVID-19. The chain recombines TRBV3-1 (or the pseudogene TRBV3-2) with TRBJ1-3, with 7 bases matching TRBD1. The specimen sequenced was peripheral blood. The CDR3 DNA reads TGTGCCAGCAGCCTAGGGACAGCCTCTGGAAACACCATATATTTT. This gives the protein CASSLGTASGNTIYF.